This TCR beta chain came from a study of beta chain features in type 1 diabetes. General observations from the study: The study found moderately but significantly shorter TCRB CDR3s in all four CD4+ subsets of Type 1 diabetes patients.

Sorting based on CD45RO/CCR7/CD25/CD127/CD95/CD27 separated CD4+ naive, central memory, regulatory and stem cell-like memory cells. V shed 3 bases and J shed 6 bases, with 9 bases lying between them. The length of the CDR3 is 13 residues. Germline lookup yields CDR1 SGHTA and CDR2 FQGNSA. This clone was observed a handful of times. Its antigen remains unidentified. Expressed TCRB transcripts were sequenced because the isolated RNA had all been reverse transcribed beforehand. The data were produced by immunoSEQ multiplex PCR, yet TCRdb's version contains in-frame clones alone and is incomplete. The sample yields 500,000 to 850,000 clones, around 15% seen once.

Sequenced input: naive CD4+ T cells from blood. The chain uses TRBV7-2 and TRBJ2-1; D may be TRBD1 or TRBD2 (6 bases each). This sequence was found in a young man with type 1 diabetes. CDR3 nucleotides: TGTGCCAGCAGCTTGAAGGGGGGCAATGAGCAGTTCTTC. The encoded protein is CASSLKGGNEQFF.